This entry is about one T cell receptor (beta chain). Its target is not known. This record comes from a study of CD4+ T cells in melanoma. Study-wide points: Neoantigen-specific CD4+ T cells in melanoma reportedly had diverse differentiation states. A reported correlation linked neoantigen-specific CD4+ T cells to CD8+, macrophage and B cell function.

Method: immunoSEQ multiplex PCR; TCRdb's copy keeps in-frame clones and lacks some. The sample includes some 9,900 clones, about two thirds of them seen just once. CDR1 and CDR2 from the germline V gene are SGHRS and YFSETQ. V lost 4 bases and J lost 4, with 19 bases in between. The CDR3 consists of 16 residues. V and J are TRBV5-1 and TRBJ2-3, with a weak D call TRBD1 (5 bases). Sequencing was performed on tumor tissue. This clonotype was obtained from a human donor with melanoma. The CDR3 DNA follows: TGCGCCAGCAGCCCCCACCAGGGAAGTAGAGCAGATACGCAGTATTTT. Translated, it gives CASSPHQGSRADTQYF.